The 10 T cell receptor beta chains listed next were all sequenced from one sample in a study of OX40 agonist ivuxolimab in advanced cancers. Data came from immunoSEQ multiplex PCR; TCRdb stores just in-frame clones and leaves some out. Of about 12,000 clones in the sample, about 83% are singletons; the top ten hold roughly 49%. Sequenced material: CD4+ or CD8+ T cells sorted from blood, taken in a trial of the OX40 agonist ivuxolimab. The receptors were gathered from an adult with an advanced solid tumor such as melanoma, head and neck, liver or kidney cancer.

The chain combines TRBV4-3 with TRBJ2-1; 9 bases are shared with TRBD2. V lost 5 bases, J lost 1 base, and 6 bases stayed unmatched. This CDR3 comprises 16 residues. Germline V lookup: CDR1 LGHNA, CDR2 YSLEER. In nucleotides, the CDR3 is TGCGCCAGCAGCACAGGGCTAGCGGGGTCCTACAATGAGCAGTTCTTC. This translates into CASSTGLAGSYNEQFF.

This chain joins TRBV14 and TRBJ2-1, with TRBD1 identical over 9 bases. The CDR3 runs to 15 residues. The V gene's germline CDR1 is SGHDN and CDR2 FVKESK. Trimming took 4 bases from V and 2 from J; bases not matched to a gene: 3. The CDR3 sequence is CASSPTGGPYNEQFF. Written as DNA, the CDR3 is TGTGCCAGCAGCCCAACAGGGGGCCCCTACAATGAGCAGTTCTTC. The complete variable domain, with remaining parts taken from reference TRBV14 and TRBJ2-1, reads EAGVTQFPSHSVIEKGQTVTLRCDPISGHDNLYWYRRVMGKEIKFLLHFVKESKQDESGMPNNRFLAERTGGTYSTLKVQPAELEDSGVYFCASSPTGGPYNEQFFGPGTRLTVL.

This clone was observed a handful of times. J is TRBJ2-7 and V is TRBV9; 7 nucleotides align to TRBD1. Germline-derived CDR1 and CDR2 are SGDLS and YYNGEE. The CDR3 covers 14 residues. V gave up 0 bases and J gave up 4 bases; unmatched junction bases: 4. The CDR3 bases are TGTGCCAGCAGCGTAGGCCCAGGGGGTTACGAGCAGTACTTC. Amino acids: CASSVGPGGYEQYF.

This chain connects TRBV29-1 to TRBJ2-7, with D possibly being TRBD1 (6 bases). Trimming removed 0 bases from V and 0 bases from J, with 12 bases in between. Germline V CDR1 and CDR2: SQVTM, ANQGSEA. This CDR3 spans 15 amino acids. This CDR3 is CSVEDDGTTSYEQYF. The CDR3 coding sequence is TGCAGCGTTGAAGATGACGGGACAACCTCCTACGAGCAGTACTTC.

The CDR3 nucleotides are TGCGCCAGCAGCCAAGGTGGACTAGCTTACGAGCAGTACTTC. Protein product: CASSQGGLAYEQYF. The chain links TRBV4-3 to TRBJ2-7, with 8 bases aligning to TRBD2. The CDR3 consists of 14 residues. Losses at the gene ends were 1 base for V and 4 bases for J; bases not matched to a gene: 3. Germline CDR1 is LGHNA and CDR2 is YSLEER.

The V call is TRBV27, the J call TRBJ2-7; TRBD2 matches at 7 bases. Per germline, CDR1 MNHEY and CDR2 SMNVEV (reference sequence). This CDR3 has 15 residues. J was trimmed by 1 base and V by 2 bases; bases with no gene match: 5. As DNA, the CDR3 is TGTGCCAGCAGTTTAGGGGGGGGACTATCCTACGAGCAGTACTTC. This sequence encodes CASSLGGGLSYEQYF.

V is TRBV19 and J is TRBJ1-1; D gene ambiguous. The CDR3 runs to 14 residues. V lost 5 bases and J lost 1, with 11 bases in between. The germline CDR1 and CDR2 sequences are LNHDA and SQIVND (reference sequence). CDR3 sequence (DNA): TGTGCCAGTAGTTGGTCCAGGCCGAACACTGAAGCTTTCTTT. It codes for CASSWSRPNTEAFF.

DNA of the CDR3: TGTGCCAGCAGTTACGCGGCGTACAATAATTCACCCCTCCACTTT. Translation gives CASSYAAYNNSPLHF. The gene calls are TRBV6-5 and TRBJ1-6; no reliable D call. V was pared by 2 bases and J by 5 bases, with 10 bases between. This CDR3 has 15 residues. The V gene's germline CDR1 is MNHEY and CDR2 SVGAGI.

The chain couples TRBV28 to TRBJ1-5, with 8 nucleotides matching TRBD1. Germline lookup yields CDR1 MDHEN and CDR2 SYDVKM. This CDR3 comprises 12 residues. V dropped 6 bases and J dropped 8; count of bases not matched to a gene: 3. The CDR3 DNA sequence: TGTGCCAGCAGGGGGACAGGAGAGCCCCAGCATTTT. The encoded protein is CASRGTGEPQHF.

The V call is TRBV4-3, the J call TRBJ2-1, with D perhaps assigned TRBD1 or TRBD2 (5 bases each). Germline assignment: CDR1 LGHNA and CDR2 YSLEER. The V and J ends lost 4 bases and 3 bases respectively, with 16 bases between them. The CDR3 is made up of 16 amino acids. CDR3 sequence (DNA): TGCGCCAGCAGCCTTACCGGGACCCACGGCTACAATGAGCAGTTCTTC. Its translation is CASSLTGTHGYNEQFF.